This is a list of T cell receptor beta chains from one sample in a study of CD8 T cells in ankylosing spondylitis. Each CDR3 protein gets one entry after TCRdb re-called the 5' RACE reads with MiXCR. The sample lists a few hundred thousand distinct CDR3 sequences, roughly a tenth seen once, with roughly a fifth in the top ten. The sequenced sample was blood, either unsorted or a sorted T cell fraction (not recorded which). These TCRs come from a male donor with ankylosing spondylitis or in good health (not recorded which). CDR3s include the opening cysteine and the closing phenylalanine or tryptophan. A D gene is named only where the DNA matches it firmly. Not every row has a clone size; where given, it reads once, few, many or a size class.

d_call	v_call	clone_size	j_call	cdr3_aa	cdr3_nt
.	TRBV7-8	many	TRBJ1-2	CASSFASYGYTF	TGTGCCAGCAGCTTTGCGAGCTATGGCTACACCTTC
.	TRBV7-9	.	TRBJ2-7	CASSFVLTAYEQYF	TGTGCCAGCAGCTTTGTTTTGACAGCCTACGAGCAGTACTTC
.	TRBV28	few	TRBJ1-5	CASISGNQPQHF	TGTGCCAGCATTAGCGGCAATCAGCCCCAGCATTTT
TRBD1	TRBV6-5	.	TRBJ1-2	CASSYGDRAGGYTF	TGTGCCAGCAGTTACGGTGACAGGGCAGGAGGCTACACCTTC
.	TRBV12-3/TRBV12-4	many	TRBJ1-1	CASSFGNTEAFF	TGTGCCAGCAGTTTCGGGAACACTGAAGCTTTCTTT
.	TRBV5-1	many	TRBJ1-1	CASSLAQPDGEAFF	TGCGCCAGCAGCTTGGCCCAGCCGGATGGGGAAGCTTTCTTT
.	TRBV25-1	many	TRBJ2-3	CASSEYSLTDTQYF	TGTGCCAGCAGTGAATATTCCCTCACAGATACGCAGTATTTT
TRBD1	TRBV7-3	few	TRBJ1-4	CASSLRYFAAPPRGTAKNEKLFF	TGTGCCAGCAGCTTAAGGTATTTCGCGGCCCCACCGAGGGGGACAGCAAAAAATGAAAAACTGTTTTTT
TRBD2	TRBV18	many	TRBJ2-1	CASSRLRSGAEQFF	TGTGCCAGCTCACGCCTCCGTAGCGGGGCTGAGCAGTTCTTC
.	TRBV5-1	once	TRBJ2-3	CASSQPSTDTQYF	TGCGCCAGCAGCCAACCTAGCACAGATACGCAGTATTTT
.	TRBV7-8	few	TRBJ2-5	CASSLAQVETQYF	TGTGCCAGCAGCTTAGCTCAGGTGGAGACCCAGTACTTC
.	TRBV2	.	TRBJ2-4	CASSDVALAKNIQYF	TGTGCCAGCAGTGATGTAGCGCTAGCCAAAAACATTCAGTACTTC
TRBD2	TRBV18	many	TRBJ2-5	CASSPGSTSGQETQYF	TGTGCCAGCTCACCGGGGTCTACTAGCGGACAAGAGACCCAGTACTTC
TRBD2	TRBV7-2	many	TRBJ2-7	CASSFRTSGGHEQYF	TGTGCCAGCAGCTTCCGGACTAGCGGGGGGCACGAGCAGTACTTC
TRBD1	TRBV12-3/TRBV12-4	many	TRBJ2-5	CASSQGADRRETQYF	TGTGCCAGCAGCCAGGGGGCGGACAGGAGGGAGACCCAGTACTTC
.	TRBV20-1	few	TRBJ2-6	CSATPGANVLTF	TGCAGTGCTACCCCTGGGGCCAACGTCCTGACTTTC
.	TRBV29-1	.	TRBJ1-1	CSAWQTNTEAFF	TGCAGCGCGTGGCAGACTAACACTGAAGCTTTCTTT
.	TRBV30	many	TRBJ1-5	CAWSVTGGNQPQHF	TGTGCCTGGAGTGTCACGGGGGGCAATCAGCCCCAGCATTTT
.	TRBV12-3/TRBV12-4	many	TRBJ2-1	CASSLYRAGYNEQFF	TGTGCCAGCAGTTTATACAGGGCAGGATACAATGAGCAGTTCTTC
.	TRBV7-9	few	TRBJ1-5	CASSEQYNQPQHF	TGTGCCAGCAGCGAGCAGTATAATCAGCCCCAGCATTTT
TRBD1	TRBV6-1	many	TRBJ2-1	CASSKGDRGDNEQFF	TGTGCCAGCAGTAAGGGGGACAGGGGTGACAATGAGCAGTTCTTC
TRBD2	TRBV7-3	.	TRBJ2-1	CASSLGRGGVSSYNEQFF	TGTGCCAGCAGCTTAGGCCGGGGGGGGGTGAGCTCCTACAATGAGCAGTTCTTC
.	TRBV25-1	many	TRBJ1-4	CASSEQEATNEKLFF	TGTGCCAGCAGTGAACAGGAAGCAACTAATGAAAAACTGTTTTTT
.	TRBV7-2	many	TRBJ2-7	CASSLEGQSYEQYF	TGTGCCAGCAGCTTGGAGGGACAGAGCTACGAGCAGTACTTC
.	TRBV19	.	TRBJ2-2	CASSIRPGELFF	TGTGCCAGTAGTATTCGCCCCGGGGAGCTGTTTTTT
TRBD1	TRBV20-1	few	TRBJ2-1	CSAIRQGYNEQFF	TGCAGTGCTATTAGACAGGGGTACAATGAGCAGTTCTTC